A single sample is the source of the 13 T cell receptor beta chains below, sequenced in a study of CD8 T cells in ankylosing spondylitis (dated by TCRdb to 2015 to 2018). Receptor libraries were prepared by 5' RACE. Sequencing relied on an Illumina HiSeq 2500. The raw public reads went through TCRdb reprocessing: fastp at Q25, MiXCR clone calling, in-frame beta chains kept. Entries are consolidated by CDR3 protein sequence, retaining the most common genes and DNA. This sample gives tens of thousands of distinct CDR3 sequences in total; around 6.4% of them show up just once. The biggest ten clones account for around 5.3% of the sample. The sequencing sample was made of synovial fluid, either unsorted or a sorted T cell fraction (not recorded which). These receptors originate from a male donor with ankylosing spondylitis.

This clonotype was seen more than once but under ten times. The chain is built from TRBV4-1 and TRBJ2-4; 11 positions agree with TRBD1. V shed 3 bases, J shed 0 bases, and the junction held 4 bases outside the gene matches. The CDR3 is 17 residues long. CDR1 MGHRA and CDR2 YSYEKL come from the germline V gene. In DNA, the CDR3 is TGCGCCAGCAGCCATCCGGGACAGGGGGGAGCCAAAAACATTCAGTACTTC. Its protein is CASSHPGQGGAKNIQYF.

This clonotype was counted ten times or more. The chain links TRBV29-1 to TRBJ2-3; no clear D gene. The germline V and J ends were trimmed by 6 bases and 1 base, with 11 bases remaining between them. This CDR3 has 13 residues. The V gene's germline CDR1 is SQVTM and CDR2 ANQGSEA. CDR3 DNA sequence: TGCAGCGTCAGCAATCTGGGCACAGATACGCAGTATTTT. It yields the protein CSVSNLGTDTQYF.

This clonotype occurred many times. Here the CDR3 reads CASRAGQRLSYEQYF. The DNA for the CDR3 is TGTGCCAGCAGGGCGGGACAGCGCCTCTCCTACGAGCAGTACTTC. This chain joins TRBV28 and TRBJ2-7; D might be TRBD1 (7 bases). Trimming stripped 6 bases from V and 0 bases from J, with 15 bases between. The CDR3 contains 15 residues. The germline CDR1 and CDR2 sequences are MDHEN and SYDVKM.

This clonotype was counted at least ten times. The chain has TRBV28 and TRBJ2-1; D uncertain. V shed 6 bases and J shed 4 bases, with 10 bases lying between them. The length of the CDR3 is 13 residues. CDR1 is MDHEN and CDR2 is SYDVKM in the germline V gene. CDR3 bases: TGTGCCAGCAGCCCCGGACCGTACAATGAGCAGTTCTTC. Its translation is CASSPGPYNEQFF.

This clonotype is labeled as medium-sized. V and J are TRBV3-1 and TRBJ2-2, with D possibly matching TRBD1 (6 bases). Germline loops: CDR1 LGHDT, CDR2 YNNKEL (reference sequence). CDR3 length: 16 amino acids. The V end lost 2 bases, the J end lost 1 base, and 11 bases lay between the germline ends. The CDR3 loop reads CASSQRQDRNTGELFF. DNA for the CDR3: TGTGCCAGCAGCCAAAGACAGGACAGGAACACCGGGGAGCTGTTTTTT.

This clonotype was detected many times. The chain carries TRBV5-6 and TRBJ2-5; D might be TRBD1 (5 bases). With 1 base removed from V and 3 bases from J, the gap between germline ends came to 7 bases. This CDR3 is built from 13 residues. CDR1 is SGHDT and CDR2 is YYEEEE in the germline V gene. The CDR3 bases are TGTGCCAGCAGCTTGACAGGTGAAGAGACCCAGTACTTC. This sequence encodes CASSLTGEETQYF.

This clonotype was counted many times. CDR3 region: CASSLLGTAHGYTF. For the CDR3, the DNA is TGTGCCAGCAGCTTACTAGGGACAGCGCATGGCTACACCTTC. This rearrangement joins TRBV7-9 to TRBJ1-2; TRBD1 matches 7 bases. The germline V gene encodes CDR1 SEHNR and CDR2 FQNEAQ (reference sequence). The CDR3 runs to 14 residues. V dropped 2 bases and J dropped 6; count of bases not matched to a gene: 6.

This clonotype was seen a handful of times. The chain uses TRBV20-1 and TRBJ2-1; possible D gene TRBD2, 7 bases. The V gene lost 7 bases and the J gene lost 4 bases, with 14 bases spanning the gap. The CDR3 runs 13 residues. Germline V gives CDR1 DFQATT, CDR2 SNEGSKA (reference sequence). CDR3 protein: CSVGGGRYNEQFF. As DNA, the CDR3 is TGCAGTGTAGGGGGAGGGAGATACAATGAGCAGTTCTTC.

This clonotype was detected many times. V usage is TRBV28 and J usage is TRBJ2-5; TRBD2 matches 8 bases. With 7 bases clipped from V and 5 bases from J, the junction kept 12 bases outside the gene matches. This CDR3 region has 15 residues. The germline V gene encodes CDR1 MDHEN and CDR2 SYDVKM. Written as DNA, the CDR3 is TGTGCCAGCACCGGCACCCGGGAGGGGTCTGAGACCCAGTACTTC. Protein sequence: CASTGTREGSETQYF. The full variable domain, its missing parts supplied by reference TRBV28 and TRBJ2-5, is DVKVTQSSRYLVKRTGEKVFLECVQDMDHENMFWYRQDPGLGLRLIYFSYDVKMKEKGDIPEGYSVSREKKERFSLILESASTNQTSMYLCASTGTREGSETQYFGPGTRLLVL.

Many counts were recorded for this clonotype. The chain has TRBV11-2 and TRBJ2-3, with D unclear. This CDR3 spans 12 amino acids. The germline V gene has CDR1 SGHAT and CDR2 FQNNGV. The V end was cut by 5 bases, the J end by 1 base, with 4 bases between. The CDR3 sequence is CASSTRTDTQYF. The CDR3 region has the DNA TGTGCCAGCAGCACCCGCACAGATACGCAGTATTTT. Filled out from reference TRBV11-2 and TRBJ2-3, the complete variable domain reads EAGVAQSPRYKIIEKRQSVAFWCNPISGHATLYWYQQILGQGPKLLIQFQNNGVVDDSQLPKDRFSAERLKGVDSTLKIQPAKLEDSAVYLCASSTRTDTQYFGPGTRLTVL.

The table lists this clonotype with many counts. The J gene is TRBJ1-6, the V gene TRBV30; D remains ambiguous. This CDR3 region has 13 residues. Trimming took off 4 bases at V and 10 bases at J, with 14 bases between the two ends. CDR1 is GTSNPN and CDR2 is SVGIG in the germline V gene (reference sequence). The CDR3 loop reads CAWTRYRESPLHF. CDR3 bases: TGTGCCTGGACTCGTTACCGGGAATCACCCCTCCACTTT.

This clonotype was seen many times. The V call is TRBV27, the J call TRBJ2-1, with a tentative D call TRBD2 (6 bases). The V end was cut by 1 base, the J end by 6 bases, with 13 bases between. The CDR3 covers 15 residues. The germline CDR1 and CDR2 sequences are MNHEY and SMNVEV (reference sequence). The CDR3 DNA reads as TGTGCCAGCAGTTTATACCGGGAGTCTGTCAATGAGCAGTTCTTC. It codes for CASSLYRESVNEQFF.

The chain employs TRBV15 and TRBJ2-5; a possible D gene is TRBD2 (6 bases). The CDR3 covers 15 residues. The germline V gene has CDR1 LNHNV and CDR2 YYDKDF (reference sequence). Trimming stripped 3 bases from V and 5 bases from J, with 16 bases between. CDR3 DNA sequence: TGTGCCACCAGCAGGGACCCGGGGGACGGGGAGACCCAGTACTTC. As protein: CATSRDPGDGETQYF.